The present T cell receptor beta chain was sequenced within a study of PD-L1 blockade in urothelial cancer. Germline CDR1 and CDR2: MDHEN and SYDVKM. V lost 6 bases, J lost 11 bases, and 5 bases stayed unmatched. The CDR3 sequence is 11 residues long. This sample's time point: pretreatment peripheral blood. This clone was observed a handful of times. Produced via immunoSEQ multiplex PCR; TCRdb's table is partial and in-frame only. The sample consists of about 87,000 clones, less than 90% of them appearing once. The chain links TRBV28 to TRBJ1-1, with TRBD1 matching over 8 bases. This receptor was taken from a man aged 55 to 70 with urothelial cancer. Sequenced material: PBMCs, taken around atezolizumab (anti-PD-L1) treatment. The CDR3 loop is CASSLDRVAFF. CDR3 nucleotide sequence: TGTGCCAGCAGCCTGGACAGGGTTGCTTTCTTT. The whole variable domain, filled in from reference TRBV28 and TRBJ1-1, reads DVKVTQSSRYLVKRTGEKVFLECVQDMDHENMFWYRQDPGLGLRLIYFSYDVKMKEKGDIPEGYSVSREKKERFSLILESASTNQTSMYLCASSLDRVAFFGQGTRLTVV.